This entry features one T cell receptor (beta chain) sequence. This clonotype was seen many times. It lacks a known antigen. No base quality information exists; no much larger clone differs at one position. This sample is part of a study of identical twins listed by TCRdb under 2016. Regarding the complete study: To test whether fetal clonotypes persist, the study used deep sequencing on TCR alpha and beta repertoires from monozygotic twins, unrelated adults of various ages, and cord blood. To rule out contamination, replicate twin experiments were performed at different times with different library preparation protocols. What the authors observed across the whole study: Compared with coincidental sharing between unrelated individuals, out-of-frame TCR alpha sequences shared between twins showed an excess of sequences with low generation probability. Abundant cord blood beta clonotypes carried fewer insertions; young adult naive repertoires showed a weaker similar trend, while memory repertoires showed none. The excess sharing between twins in beta out-of-frame sequences was weaker because fewer shared sequences reduced the signal-to-noise ratio. In monozygotic twins, out-of-frame TCR alpha sharing was systematically underestimated by recombination models, although the models agreed with sharing between unrelated individuals. Invariant T cells such as MAIT and iNKT could partly confound zero-insertion analyses, though diverse VJ usage argued against this for most clonotypes. Because the same donors could not be followed over many years, the conclusions relied on cross-sectional statistical analysis.

V loses 1 base, J loses 6 bases, and the germline ends lie 12 bases apart. The CDR3, from cysteine to phenylalanine, totals 14 residues. The DNA shown is the 42-base CDR3, in frame from base 1. Based on the germline V gene, the CDR1 and CDR2 sequences are SGHDN and FVKESK. The method was 5' RACE. TCRdb names Illumina HiSeq 2000 as the instrument used. Template switching introduced a universal primer binding site; the final cDNA contained a unique molecular identifier, enabling accurate counting of TCR cDNA molecules. First-strand cDNA for TCR alpha and beta chains was synthesized from specific primers in the conserved constant-segment region. To control for contamination, every cDNA library carried two barcodes: a SMART-Mk sample barcode plus Illumina barcodes. TruSeq adapter sequences and Illumina sample barcodes were added in two successive PCR steps. TCR alpha and beta cDNA libraries were sequenced on the Illumina HiSeq platform with custom primers. Processing in the source paper ran as follows. MiGEC processed the raw reads to extract unique molecular identifiers, while MiXCR was used to determine the CDR3 positions. Recombination models were inferred per individual with the repgenHMM and IGoR tools using an EM algorithm. The analysis of shared clonotypes was done with the tcR package in R, with sharing normalized by the product of cloneset sizes. To study raw recombination free of thymic and clonal selection effects, out-of-frame nonproductive sequences were analyzed. TCRdb reprocessed the public reads (quality trimming at Q25 with fastp, clone calling with MiXCR) and kept in-frame beta chains. For every CDR3 protein sequence, its rows merge into one entry that carries the most common genes and DNA. These V and J calls are TCRdb output, not the study's own analysis. The sample yields 120,000 to 150,000 distinct CDR3 sequences; approximately 3.5% were counted once. The ten largest clones capture 8.1% of the sample.

Every donor in the study was a healthy Caucasian. Miltenyi CD45RO+ enrichment and human naive T-cell isolation kits were used to isolate memory (CD45RO+) and naive T cells from PBMC. This receptor chain uses TRBV14 and TRBJ1-1; the D gene lacks a confident call. This sequence originates from a man younger than 35 in good health. Sequenced material: memory T cells sorted from blood. The sample's cell subset or site, from its label and the paper: CD45RO+ enriched T cells. The bases read TGTGCCAGCAGCCAAGGGTACCCGGTGGCTGAAGCTTTCTTT. Protein translation: CASSQGYPVAEAFF.